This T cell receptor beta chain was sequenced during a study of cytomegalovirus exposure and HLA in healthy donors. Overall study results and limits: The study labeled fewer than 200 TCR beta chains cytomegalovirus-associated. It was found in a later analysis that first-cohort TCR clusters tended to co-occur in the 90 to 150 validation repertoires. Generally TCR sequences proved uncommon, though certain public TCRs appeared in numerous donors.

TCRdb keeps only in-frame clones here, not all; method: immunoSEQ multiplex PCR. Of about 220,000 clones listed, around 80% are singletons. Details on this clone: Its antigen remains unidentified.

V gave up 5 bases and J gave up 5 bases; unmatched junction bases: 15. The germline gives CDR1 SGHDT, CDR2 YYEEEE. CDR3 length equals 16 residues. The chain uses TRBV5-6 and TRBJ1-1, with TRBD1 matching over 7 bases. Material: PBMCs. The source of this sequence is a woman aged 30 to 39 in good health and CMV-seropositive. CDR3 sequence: CASRRTGDSIRTEAFF. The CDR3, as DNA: TGTGCCAGCAGGCGTACAGGGGACTCGATTAGGACTGAAGCTTTCTTT.